This passage covers 9 T cell receptor beta chains from one sample sequenced in a study of neurological immune-mediated disorders. In TCRdb, the 5' RACE reads were re-called with MiXCR into one record per CDR3 protein. Of about 66,000 distinct CDR3 sequences listed, around 3.9% are singletons. The sample consisted of PBMCs. The origin of the receptors is a man aged 25 to 40 with multiple sclerosis.

This clonotype was observed at least ten times. This chain links TRBV4-1 with TRBJ1-1; D is ambiguous. The V gene's germline CDR1 is MGHRA and CDR2 YSYEKL. V was shortened by 2 bases and J by 2 bases, with 6 bases between the two germline ends. The CDR3 totals 13 residues. In nucleotides, the CDR3 is TGCGCCAGCAGCCAAAATGTCAACACTGAAGCTTTCTTT. This translates into CASSQNVNTEAFF.

This clonotype occurred many times. The chain carries TRBV29-1 and TRBJ2-5, with TRBD1 matching over 8 bases. The CDR3 totals 11 residues. Looked up from germline, CDR1 is SQVTM and CDR2 is ANQGSEA. Trimming at V came to 6 bases and at J to 6 bases, leaving 3 bases not matched to a gene. CDR3 sequence (DNA): TGCAGCGTAGGACAGGGCCAGACCCAGTACTTC. Amino acids: CSVGQGQTQYF.

At least ten counts were recorded for this clonotype. The V call is TRBV12-3 or TRBV12-4, the J call TRBJ1-1, with unresolved D. The CDR3 is 14 amino acids. The ends were cut back, 4 bases at V and 0 bases at J, with 9 bases in the middle. CDR3 sequence (DNA): TGTGCCAGCAGTTCGACCCTAATGAACACTGAAGCTTTCTTT. Translated, it gives CASSSTLMNTEAFF.

This clonotype was counted only a few times. This sequence may be a read error, since a much larger clone differs from it by one base. This rearrangement joins TRBV10-3 to TRBJ2-7; D unresolved. The germline gives CDR1 ENHRY, CDR2 SYGVKD. The CDR3 totals 13 residues. The germline V and J ends were trimmed by 0 bases and 7 bases, with 10 bases remaining between them. The CDR3 here is CAISESTTKEQYF. The CDR3 coding sequence is TGTGCCATCAGTGAGTCAACAACCAAAGAGCAGTACTTC.

This clonotype has ten or more counts. CDR3 DNA sequence: TGTGCCAGCAGCCAACCCCTAGCGGGTGGCGAGACCCAGTACTTC. It specifies CASSQPLAGGETQYF. This chain connects TRBV3-1 to TRBJ2-5; 8 nucleotides match TRBD2. From germline, CDR1 is LGHDT and CDR2 YNNKEL (reference sequence). The CDR3 length is 15 residues. V shed 2 bases, J shed 5 bases, and the junction held 7 bases outside the gene matches.

V and J are TRBV5-1 and TRBJ1-5; D remains ambiguous. From germline, CDR1 is SGHRS and CDR2 YFSETQ. V was cut by 0 bases and J by 4 bases, with 8 bases left in between. This CDR3 comprises 14 residues. The CDR3 loop is CASSLEWGNQPQHF. DNA for the CDR3: TGCGCCAGCAGCTTGGAATGGGGTAATCAGCCCCAGCATTTT.

This clonotype was seen repeatedly, ten times or more. The rearrangement links TRBV6-1 to TRBJ1-6; D call uncertain. This CDR3 spans 14 amino acids. The germline V gene has CDR1 MNHNS and CDR2 SASEGT. V was shortened by 2 bases and J by 10 bases, with 12 bases between the two germline ends. The CDR3, as DNA: TGTGCCAGCAGTGAACGTGGGTTACAGTCACCCCTCCACTTT. Its protein is CASSERGLQSPLHF.

This clonotype was recorded many times. The CDR3 is CSARDSTGTSGGDWETQYF. The CDR3 coding sequence is TGCAGTGCTAGAGACAGCACCGGGACTAGCGGGGGGGACTGGGAGACCCAGTACTTC. The chain employs TRBV20-1 and TRBJ2-5; 16 bases are a match to TRBD2. V gave up 0 bases and J gave up 5 bases; unmatched junction bases: 12. This CDR3 region has 19 residues. Germline V gene sequence: CDR1 DFQATT, CDR2 SNEGSKA (reference sequence).

This clonotype was counted at least ten times. The chain joins TRBV27 to TRBJ1-4; 7 bases map to TRBD1. This CDR3 has 15 residues. V gave up 5 bases and J gave up 7 bases; unmatched junction bases: 10. The germline V gene encodes CDR1 MNHEY and CDR2 SMNVEV (reference sequence). CDR3 amino acids: CASSPLAGTVEKLFF. In nucleotides, the CDR3 is TGTGCCAGCAGTCCTCTCGCCGGGACAGTTGAAAAACTGTTTTTT.